These T cell receptor beta chains were read from a single sample in a study of blood T cell repertoires in COVID-19. TCRdb keeps only in-frame clones here, not all; method: immunoSEQ multiplex PCR. The sample lists 300,000 or so clones; roughly 87% were seen once. Source material: PBMCs or T cells enriched from blood (not recorded which). Receptors originate from a woman aged 25-40 years who had recovered from COVID-19. CDR3s include the opening cysteine and the closing phenylalanine or tryptophan. Fields, in order: V gene, clone size, D gene, J gene, CDR3 DNA, CDR3 protein. A D gene is named only where the DNA matches it firmly. Size is omitted from some rows. Given values are once, few, many or a class for expanded clones.

TRBV27	-	TRBD2	TRBJ2-2	TGTGCCAGCAGTTCCGTCCGGGGGGGCCACGGGGAGCTGTTTTTT	CASSSVRGGHGELFF
TRBV27	-	TRBD1	TRBJ1-6	TGTGCCAGCCGGGGACAGAATAATTCACCCCTCCACTTT	CASRGQNNSPLHF
TRBV5-1	-	-	TRBJ1-2	TGCGCCAGCAGCTCGGGACTGAACTATGGCTACACCTTC	CASSSGLNYGYTF
TRBV19	-	TRBD1	TRBJ1-5	TGTGCCAGTAGCGGGACAGGGAACCAGCCCCAGCATTTT	CASSGTGNQPQHF
TRBV15	-	-	TRBJ1-2	TGTGCCACCAGCAGAGATAACAGTTATGGCTACACCTTC	CATSRDNSYGYTF
TRBV29-1	-	-	TRBJ2-1	TGCAGCGTTGATCAGGGGAAGGGGTACAATGAGCAGTTCTTC	CSVDQGKGYNEQFF
TRBV4-3	-	TRBD1	TRBJ1-2	TGCGCCAGCAGCCAAGAGACAGGGGGCTACCCCTATGGCTACACCTTC	CASSQETGGYPYGYTF
TRBV9	-	-	TRBJ1-6	TGTGCCAGCAGTAGCACAGGGTTGGACTATAATTCACCCCTCCACTTT	CASSSTGLDYNSPLHF
TRBV5-5	few	-	TRBJ1-5	TGTGCCAGCAGCTTGGACAGGCGGAATCAGCCCCAGCATTTT	CASSLDRRNQPQHF
TRBV4-1	-	-	TRBJ2-5	TGCGCCAGCAGCCAAGATTATTCGGGGGAGGAGACCCAGTACTTC	CASSQDYSGEETQYF
TRBV7-2	-	TRBD1	TRBJ1-2	TGTGCCAGCAGCTTCCGGTGGGACAGGGGAAATGGCTACACCTTC	CASSFRWDRGNGYTF
TRBV19	-	TRBD1	TRBJ1-5	TGTGCCAGTAGCAAAGTCGGACAGGGGAAACAGCCCCAGCATTTT	CASSKVGQGKQPQHF
TRBV28	-	TRBD1	TRBJ1-4	TGTGCCAGCGTGACAGGGTGGAATGAAAAACTGTTTTTT	CASVTGWNEKLFF
TRBV7-8	few	TRBD1	TRBJ1-6	TGTGCCAGCACCCGACAGGGTACTTCACCCCTCCACTTT	CASTRQGTSPLHF
TRBV6-2/TRBV6-3	few	-	TRBJ1-2	TGTGCCAGCAGTAACCGGGACACCAGGTTATGGGGCTACACCTTC	CASSNRDTRLWGYTF
TRBV27	-	TRBD1	TRBJ1-2	TGTGCCAGCAGCCCCGACAGGGCGAACTATGGCTACACCTTC	CASSPDRANYGYTF
TRBV27	few	-	TRBJ2-2	TGTGCCAGCAGTCCCCCGACCGGGGAGCTGTTTTTT	CASSPPTGELFF
TRBV6-1	-	-	TRBJ1-5	TGTGCCAGCAGTGACCGGGACACGGCGAATCAGCCCCAGCATTTT	CASSDRDTANQPQHF
TRBV28	-	-	TRBJ2-1	TGTGCCAGCAGTCTCTACGCCCGAAGAGTTCATGAGCAGTTCTTC	CASSLYARRVHEQFF
TRBV3-1/TRBV3-2	-	-	TRBJ1-2	TGTGCCAGCAGCCACCGGGGAGGCGATGGCTACACCTTC	CASSHRGGDGYTF
TRBV20-1	-	TRBD1	TRBJ1-5	TGCAGTGCTAGTAAGAGGGCAGGGGGTTTGTTCAATCAGCCCCAGCATTTT	CSASKRAGGLFNQPQHF
TRBV6-6	-	TRBD1	TRBJ1-6	TGTGCCAGCAGTCCCTCGACAGGGGGCAAGAATTCACCCCTCCACTTT	CASSPSTGGKNSPLHF
TRBV3-1/TRBV3-2	-	-	TRBJ2-7	TGTGCCAGCAGCCAAGACCACCGGCGGCGGCAGTACTTC	CASSQDHRRRQYF
TRBV6-5	-	TRBD1	TRBJ1-5	TGTGCCAGCAAACAGGGACAGGCGCCCAATCAGCCCCAGCATTTT	CASKQGQAPNQPQHF
TRBV19	-	TRBD1	TRBJ2-5	TGTGCCAGTAGTATAGGGACAGGGGGAGGAGAGACCCAGTACTTC	CASSIGTGGGETQYF
TRBV6-1	-	TRBD2	TRBJ2-2	TGTGCCAGCAGTGATCTTAGCGGGGGCACCGGGGAGCTGTTTTTT	CASSDLSGGTGELFF